This T cell receptor (beta chain) appears in the sequencing data of a study of Graves' ophthalmopathy and Graves' hyperthyroidism. Notes on this clonotype: The antigen is undetermined.

Study-wide results and limits: A model built from 13 signatures distinguished ophthalmopathy from stable hyperthyroidism with roughly 90% sensitivity and 81.08% specificity.

Stable hyperthyroidism meant no ophthalmopathy within 18 months of follow-up. Pregnant or lactating patients and those with other autoimmune diseases or uncontrolled infections were excluded. Diagnoses were established from clinical symptoms, serum thyroxine, TRAb, thyroid ultrasound and orbital computed tomography. The CDR3 loop spans 16 amino acids. Trimming took 6 bases from V and 5 from J, leaving 22 bases between them. Amplification of the TCR beta CDR3 regions used RNA transcripts (as template). First-round RT-PCR relied on HTBI primers, and a second-round multiplex PCR came next. Via MiXCR, TCRdb re-called the multiplex PCR reads, giving one row per CDR3 protein. In the table there are 300,000 to 500,000 distinct CDR3 sequences, 15% to 19% of which are singletons.

This chain joins TRBV12-3 or TRBV12-4 and TRBJ2-5; D call uncertain. Specimen: peripheral blood. The clonotype comes from a woman aged 18-29 years with stable Graves' hyperthyroidism. The CDR3 reads CASSSSLDPDGETQYF. DNA of the CDR3: TGTGCCAGCAGCTCATCTCTGGACCCGGATGGGGAGACCCAGTACTTC.